This T cell receptor beta chain appears in the sequencing data of a study of blood T cells in healthy people across ages. Study in general: When template switching was applied, about one barcoded beta molecule was captured per two T cells. Study results and limitations: Investigators viewed diversity estimates from one million T cells as underestimates, the study reported.

Concerning this clonotype: Its specificity is unknown.

Peripheral blood, roughly 11 milliliters per donor, was collected. The CDR3 contains 14 residues. CDR1 is SGHTA, CDR2 FQGTGA, per germline. V dropped 2 bases and J dropped 3 bases, with 10 bases sitting between them. Using a J-beta primer mix together with a sample-barcoded 5' primer, a second PCR was run for roughly 6 to 12 cycles. TCRdb reprocessed the 5' RACE reads via MiXCR and lists one record per CDR3 protein. Seen here are about 1.5 million distinct CDR3 sequences, 35% to 45% observed once, and the top ten hold about 4%. This TCR came from a young woman in good health. The chain couples TRBV7-3 to TRBJ1-1, with TRBD1 as a possible D gene (5 bases). The sequenced material came from blood. In DNA, the CDR3 is TGTGCCAGCAGCTTAGACAGCACGGACACTGAAGCTTTCTTT. As protein: CASSLDSTDTEAFF.